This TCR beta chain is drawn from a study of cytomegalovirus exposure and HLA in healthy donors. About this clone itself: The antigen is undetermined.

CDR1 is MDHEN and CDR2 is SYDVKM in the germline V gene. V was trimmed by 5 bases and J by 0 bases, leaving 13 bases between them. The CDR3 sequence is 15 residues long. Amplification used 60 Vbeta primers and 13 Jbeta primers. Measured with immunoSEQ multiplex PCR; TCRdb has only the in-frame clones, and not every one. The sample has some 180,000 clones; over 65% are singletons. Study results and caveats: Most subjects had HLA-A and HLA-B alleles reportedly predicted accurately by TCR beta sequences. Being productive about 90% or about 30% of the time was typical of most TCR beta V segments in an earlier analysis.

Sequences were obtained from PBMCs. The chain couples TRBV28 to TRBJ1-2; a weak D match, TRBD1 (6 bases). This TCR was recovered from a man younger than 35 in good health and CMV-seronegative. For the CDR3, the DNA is TGTGCCAGCAGTCCCGGGACACCTACTAACTATGGCTACACCTTC. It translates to CASSPGTPTNYGYTF.